This T cell receptor (beta chain) was observed in a study of identical twins. Broader study findings: Partial confounding of zero-insertion analyses by invariant MAIT and iNKT cells was possible.

Only a few counts were recorded for this clonotype. Its target is not known. Germline lookup yields CDR1 MGHRA and CDR2 YSYEKL. This CDR3 is built from 14 residues. Trimming left V 1 base short and J 1 base short, with 8 bases between. Template switching, a step in the protocol, added a universal primer site, and cDNA carried unique molecular identifiers. From the 5' RACE reads, TCRdb called clonotypes with MiXCR, one entry per CDR3 protein. Among approximately 350,000 distinct CDR3 sequences, 9% to 15% were seen once, and the ten largest hold roughly 7%. The same sample was also studied in work on yellow fever vaccine responses in identical twins.

The origin of this receptor is a woman younger than 30 in good health. V usage is TRBV4-1 and J usage is TRBJ2-7; D is unclear. Material: CD8+ T cells sorted from blood. CDR3 sequence: CASSQGELSYEQYF. As DNA, the CDR3 is TGCGCCAGCAGCCAAGGGGAACTATCCTACGAGCAGTACTTC.